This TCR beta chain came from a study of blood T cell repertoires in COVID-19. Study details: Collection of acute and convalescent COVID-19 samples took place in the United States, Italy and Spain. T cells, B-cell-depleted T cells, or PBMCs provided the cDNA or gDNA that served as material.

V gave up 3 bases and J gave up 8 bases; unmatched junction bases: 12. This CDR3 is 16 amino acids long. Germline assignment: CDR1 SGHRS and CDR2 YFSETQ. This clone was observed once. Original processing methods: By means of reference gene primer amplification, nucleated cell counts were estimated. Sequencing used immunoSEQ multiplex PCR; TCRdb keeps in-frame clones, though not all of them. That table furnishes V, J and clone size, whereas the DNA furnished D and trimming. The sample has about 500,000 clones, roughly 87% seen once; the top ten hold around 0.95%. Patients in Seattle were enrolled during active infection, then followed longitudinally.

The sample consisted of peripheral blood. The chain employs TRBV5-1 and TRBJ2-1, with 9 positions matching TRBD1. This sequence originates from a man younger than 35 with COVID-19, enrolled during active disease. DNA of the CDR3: TGCGCCAGCAGCTCCCTGACAGGGGGGGGTTTCGATGAGCAGTTCTTC. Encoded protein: CASSSLTGGGFDEQFF. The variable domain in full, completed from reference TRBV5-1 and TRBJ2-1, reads KAGVTQTPRYLIKTRGQQVTLSCSPISGHRSVSWYQQTPGQGLQFLFEYFSETQRNKGNFPGRFSGRQFSNSRSEMNVSTLELGDSALYLCASSSLTGGGFDEQFFGPGTRLTVL.